Below are 18 T cell receptor beta chains sequenced from a single sample in a study of cytomegalovirus exposure and HLA in healthy donors. The PCR had 60 Vbeta and 13 Jbeta primers. Using immunoSEQ multiplex PCR, the repertoire was profiled, and TCRdb retains in-frame clones only, with some absent. The sample lists roughly 90,000 clones, under 80% occurring once. The sample consisted of PBMCs. These receptor sequences come from a man aged 25-45 years in good health and CMV-seropositive.

V is TRBV2 and J is TRBJ2-7, with D perhaps matching TRBD2 (5 bases). V was shortened by 4 bases and J by 1 base, with 11 bases between the two germline ends. The CDR3 sequence is 14 residues long. Germline lookup yields CDR1 SNHLY and CDR2 FYNNEI. The CDR3 nucleotides read TGTGCCAGCAGTGTAGGACTCCTTTCCTACGAGCAGTACTTC. Translation: CASSVGLLSYEQYF.

V and J are TRBV29-1 and TRBJ2-5; 7 bases match TRBD2. Germline V CDR1 and CDR2: SQVTM, ANQGSEA. The CDR3 loop spans 15 amino acids. Germline trimming cut 4 bases from V and 3 bases from J; bases unmatched to any gene: 11. The CDR3 sequence: CSVVPIMGGEETQYF. Here the CDR3 DNA reads TGCAGCGTTGTCCCCATTATGGGGGGGGAAGAGACCCAGTACTTC.

This clone was detected ten times or more. The chain employs TRBV6-1 and TRBJ2-3, with 8 bases aligning to TRBD1. CDR1 is MNHNS and CDR2 is SASEGT in the germline V gene. This CDR3 spans 15 amino acids. The V gene end was trimmed by 1 base and the J gene end by 1 base; junction bases not matched to a gene: 1. The CDR3 bases are TGTGCCAGCAGTGAAGAGACAGGGGGCACAGATACGCAGTATTTT. This codes for CASSEETGGTDTQYF.

CDR3 DNA: TGTGCCATCAGTGAGTCGGGGGCAAACTATGGCTACACCTTC. It codes for CAISESGANYGYTF. V usage is TRBV10-3 and J usage is TRBJ1-2; D possibly corresponds to TRBD1 (6 bases). Germline assignment: CDR1 ENHRY and CDR2 SYGVKD. V dropped 0 bases and J dropped 2 bases, with 7 bases sitting between them. This CDR3 is built from 14 residues.

The chain employs TRBV28 and TRBJ2-7; 7 bases agree with TRBD1. The CDR3 covers 14 residues. The V gene's germline CDR1 is MDHEN and CDR2 SYDVKM. V shed 4 bases and J 2 bases; nucleotides not matched to a gene: 5. The CDR3 sequence: CASSYGQVAYEQYF. The CDR3 region has the DNA TGTGCCAGCAGTTACGGACAGGTAGCCTACGAGCAGTACTTC.

The chain links TRBV28 to TRBJ2-3; 8 positions agree with TRBD2. Germline V lookup: CDR1 MDHEN, CDR2 SYDVKM. The length of the CDR3 is 15 residues. Trimming took 8 bases from V and 5 from J; bases not matched to a gene: 12. In nucleotides, the CDR3 is TGTGCCAGCCGGGGGGCGGGAGGTTTTAGAGATACGCAGTATTTT. As protein: CASRGAGGFRDTQYF.

The rearrangement links TRBV4-3 to TRBJ2-5, with D possibly TRBD1 on 6 matching bases. This CDR3 is built from 15 residues. V lost 0 bases, J lost 6 bases, and 14 bases lay in between. Germline lookup yields CDR1 LGHNA and CDR2 YSLEER. CDR3 sequence: CASSQELGAQKTQYF. The CDR3, as DNA: TGCGCCAGCAGCCAAGAATTGGGGGCGCAGAAGACCCAGTACTTC.

This chain connects TRBV29-1 to TRBJ2-3; 12 nucleotides line up with TRBD2. V was pared by 6 bases and J by 3 bases, with 7 bases of the junction left unmatched. From germline, CDR1 is SQVTM and CDR2 ANQGSEA. This CDR3 contains 15 residues. The CDR3 DNA is TGCAGCGTGGAGACTAGCGGGAGTCGAACAGATACGCAGTATTTT. Residues: CSVETSGSRTDTQYF.

Worth noting for this clone: At the DNA level, this CDR3 is encoded by other sequences in the same sample as well. The J gene is TRBJ2-7, the V gene TRBV7-2; D is uncertain. The CDR3 contains 11 residues. Germline lookup yields CDR1 SGHTA and CDR2 FQGNSA. The ends were cut back, 3 bases at V and 3 bases at J, with 3 bases in the middle. The CDR3 sequence: CASSLSYEQYF. DNA for the CDR3: TGTGCCAGCAGCTTGAGCTACGAGCAGTACTTC.

The chain has TRBV25-1 and TRBJ1-6, with 8 bases fitting TRBD1. V trimming: 7 bases; J trimming: 10 bases; junction bases outside the gene matches: 9. The CDR3 spans 14 residues. Germline loops: CDR1 MGHDK, CDR2 SYGVNS. CDR3 protein: CASKKTGDGSPLHF. In DNA form, the CDR3 reads TGTGCCAGCAAAAAGACAGGGGACGGCTCACCCCTCCACTTT.

The CDR3 DNA reads as TGCGCCAGCAGCCACGAACCGGGACAGGGGAATGAAAAACTGTTTTTT. It specifies CASSHEPGQGNEKLFF. The chain links TRBV4-1 to TRBJ1-4; 10 bases are shared with TRBD1. CDR1 MGHRA and CDR2 YSYEKL come from the germline V gene. The CDR3 is 16 residues long. J gave up 5 bases and V 3 bases, and 6 bases lay outside the gene matches.

The V and J genes are TRBV28 and TRBJ1-3; 10 bases map to TRBD1. The CDR3 is made up of 16 amino acids. The ends lost 9 bases at V and 4 bases at J; junction bases unmatched: 12. The germline gives CDR1 MDHEN, CDR2 SYDVKM. The CDR3 DNA reads TGTGCCAGTAACGACCCCGGGACAGGGGTAGGAAACACCATATATTTT. This translates into CASNDPGTGVGNTIYF.

The V gene is TRBV15, the J gene TRBJ2-5; no reliable D call. V dropped 1 base and J dropped 5 bases, with 8 bases sitting between them. This CDR3 has 13 amino acids. Germline V CDR1 and CDR2: LNHNV, YYDKDF (reference sequence). The CDR3 DNA reads as TGTGCCACCAGCAGAGCCAAGCTGGAGACCCAGTACTTC. It encodes CATSRAKLETQYF.

The CDR3 region is CASSLGPGLTSYEQYF. The CDR3 DNA is TGCGCCAGCAGCCTCGGACCGGGACTGACCTCCTACGAGCAGTACTTC. This chain links TRBV5-1 with TRBJ2-7, with D tentatively TRBD2 (6 bases). This CDR3 is built from 16 residues. With 4 bases removed from V and 0 bases from J, the gap between germline ends came to 17 bases. Germline V gene lookup returns CDR1 SGHRS and CDR2 YFSETQ.

The V call is TRBV5-6, the J call TRBJ2-2, with 12 nucleotides matching TRBD2. CDR3 size: 17 residues. V trimming: 3 bases; J trimming: 7 bases; junction bases outside the gene matches: 10. CDR1 and CDR2 from the germline V gene are SGHDT and YYEEEE. CDR3 nucleotide sequence: TGTGCCAGCAGCTCCGGACTAGCGGGAAACAGGGGCGGGGAGCTGTTTTTT. Its protein is CASSSGLAGNRGGELFF.

The rearrangement uses TRBV6-5 and TRBJ1-1; possible D gene TRBD1, 6 bases. Looked up from germline, CDR1 is MNHEY and CDR2 is SVGAGI. Trimming removed 7 bases from V and 1 base from J, with 13 bases in between. The CDR3 consists of 14 residues. In DNA form, the CDR3 reads TGTGCCAGCACTATTCCACAGGGGAACACTGAAGCTTTCTTT. Translated: CASTIPQGNTEAFF.

This rearrangement joins TRBV6-1 to TRBJ2-5; TRBD2 aligns across 7 bases. Germline loops: CDR1 MNHNS, CDR2 SASEGT. V dropped 10 bases and J dropped 2; count of bases not matched to a gene: 7. The CDR3 is 13 residues long. The CDR3: CATRISGQETQYF. The CDR3 DNA sequence: TGTGCCACCCGTATTAGCGGGCAAGAGACCCAGTACTTC.

This clone has more than one count but fewer than ten. The V gene is TRBV4-2, the J gene TRBJ2-7; 10 nucleotides agree with TRBD2. The CDR3 is made up of 17 amino acids. The J segment lost 6 bases and the V segment lost 1 base, leaving 12 bases of the junction unmatched. CDR1 is LGHNA and CDR2 is YNFKEQ in the germline V gene. Here the CDR3 DNA reads TGTGCCAGCAGCCAAGTTTCACCGGGACTAGCGACCCGCGAGCAGTACTTC. It translates to CASSQVSPGLATREQYF.